This T cell receptor beta chain was recorded in a study of T cell responses to AZD1222 COVID-19 vaccine. Study results and caveats: It was only after the peak T cell response that any repertoires were sampled. Reports say nearly half of spike-specific TCRs go after unmutated variant regions. White British ancestry dominated among donors, who included more females, and clonal diversity was possibly underestimated.

Researchers grouped second doses given at about 4 or about 12 weeks into one pool. Sequencing used immunoSEQ multiplex PCR; TCRdb keeps in-frame clones, though not all of them. The profile shows about 100,000 clones, about 87% of them singletons. V was clipped by 1 base and J by 2 bases; unmatched bases: 1. Germline V CDR1 and CDR2: SGHVS, FNYEAQ. CDR3 size: 15 residues. As regards this clone: The antigen is not known.

This chain joins TRBV7-6 and TRBJ2-1, with 8 bases lining up with TRBD2. This sequence was found in an adult who received the AZD1222 COVID-19 vaccine. This material consisted of peripheral blood, taken 28 days after the second AZD1222 dose. The CDR3 spells CASSLDGGAYNEQFF. DNA of the CDR3: TGTGCCAGCAGCTTAGACGGGGGGGCCTACAATGAGCAGTTCTTC.